These T cell receptor beta chains were read from a single sample in a study of PD-1 blockade in classical Hodgkin lymphoma. Repertoires were generated with immunoSEQ multiplex PCR, while TCRdb's copy carries only in-frame clones and drops some. Altogether about 4,200 clones are present, around four fifths being singletons, with the ten largest covering 35% to 40%. Source: peripheral blood mononuclear cells (PBMCs), taken at baseline. The source of these receptors is a human donor with classical Hodgkin lymphoma. Both conserved end residues are part of each CDR3. D genes are given only for firm matches. Size is stated for part of the rows, as once, few or many counts, or as a class when the clone is expanded.

J | size | V | D | DNA | CDR3
TRBJ2-1 | NA | TRBV19 | NA | TGTGCCAGTAGTATCAATGAGGGGTCGCAGGATGAGCAGTTCTTC | CASSINEGSQDEQFF
TRBJ2-2 | NA | TRBV9 | NA | TGTGCCAGCAGCGTAGTGAGCGGGCAACTAGGACCCGGGGAGCTGTTTTTT | CASSVVSGQLGPGELFF
TRBJ1-6 | NA | TRBV6-1 | NA | TGTGCCAGCAGTTCAGGGATCGTAAATTCACCCCTCCACTTT | CASSSGIVNSPLHF
TRBJ2-1 | once | TRBV9 | NA | TGTGCCAGCAGCGTACCCTCCAGTAATGAGCAGTTCTTC | CASSVPSSNEQFF
TRBJ2-3 | once | TRBV15 | NA | TGTGCCACCAGCAGAGGCGGGACGTTTGACACAGATACGCAGTATTTT | CATSRGGTFDTDTQYF
TRBJ2-7 | few | TRBV6-5 | NA | TGTGCCAGCAGTTTGGGCCCAACCTACGAGCAGTACTTC | CASSLGPTYEQYF
TRBJ1-1 | NA | TRBV5-1 | NA | TGCGCCAGCAGCTTCAGTTGGGGAACGAACACTGAAGCTTTCTTT | CASSFSWGTNTEAFF
TRBJ2-2 | NA | TRBV19 | NA | TGTGCCAGTAGCCCCGGGACAACTAACACCGGGGAGCTGTTTTTT | CASSPGTTNTGELFF
TRBJ2-1 | NA | TRBV6-5 | TRBD2 | TGTGCCAGCAGCTGGGGGGGGGATGAGCAGTTCTTC | CASSWGGDEQFF
TRBJ2-1 | few | TRBV2 | NA | TGTGCCAGCAGTGAACAGGACAATGAGCAGTTCTTC | CASSEQDNEQFF
TRBJ1-5 | NA | TRBV12-2 | NA | TGTGCAAGTCGCTCCCGACCGTGGCACCAGCATTTT | CASRSRPWHQHF
TRBJ1-5 | NA | TRBV28 | NA | TGTGCCAGCAGTTTATTACAACTTAATCAGCCCCAGCATTTT | CASSLLQLNQPQHF
TRBJ2-7 | NA | TRBV10-1 | TRBD1 | TGCGCCAGCAGCCAGGACAGGACCCCCTACGAGCAGTACTTC | CASSQDRTPYEQYF
TRBJ2-7 | NA | TRBV5-1 | NA | TGCGCCAGCAGCCCGTATACCCCCCCCTACGAGCAGTACTTC | CASSPYTPPYEQYF
TRBJ2-5 | NA | TRBV4-2 | TRBD2 | TGTGCCAGCAGCCAAGATTGGGGCGGGGGGGCCATGGAGACCCAGTACTTC | CASSQDWGGGAMETQYF
TRBJ1-1 | NA | TRBV11-2 | TRBD1 | TGTGCCAGCAGCTCGCAAGGACAGGGACGAGTCGCTGAAGCTTTCTTT | CASSSQGQGRVAEAFF
TRBJ2-2 | NA | TRBV19 | NA | TGTGCCAGTAGCCCTGGGACAACTAACACCGGGGAGCTGTTTTTT | CASSPGTTNTGELFF
TRBJ1-4 | NA | TRBV19 | NA | TGTGCCAGTAGTATTTTACAAGCTAATGAAAAACTGTTTTTT | CASSILQANEKLFF
TRBJ2-1 | NA | TRBV7-9 | NA | TGTGCCAGCAACTATGACTACAATGAGCAGTTCTTC | CASNYDYNEQFF
TRBJ1-2 | few | TRBV28 | NA | TGTGCCAGCAGTTTAGGCCAGTATGGCTACACCTTC | CASSLGQYGYTF
TRBJ2-1 | NA | TRBV5-1 | NA | TGCGCCAGCAGGTTTAGGGCGGACTCCTACAATGAGCAGTTCTTC | CASRFRADSYNEQFF
TRBJ2-5 | once | TRBV28 | NA | TGTGCCAGCAGTTTACAACAGGGAGCGGGAGAGACCCAGTACTTC | CASSLQQGAGETQYF
TRBJ1-1 | NA | TRBV28 | NA | TGTGCCAGCAGTTTAGTGGGGGTAGAAGGGGACAACACTGAAGCTTTCTTT | CASSLVGVEGDNTEAFF
TRBJ2-7 | NA | TRBV6-5 | NA | TGTGCCAGCAGTTACTTCCGGGCAGAGCGCTCCTACGAGCAGTACTTC | CASSYFRAERSYEQYF
TRBJ1-2 | NA | TRBV30 | NA | TGTGCCTGGGCACAGGGAGCTGGCTACACCTTC | CAWAQGAGYTF
TRBJ2-5 | few | TRBV29-1 | TRBD1 | TGCAGCGTTGAAGGGGACAGGGGGCGAGCGGAGACCCAGTACTTC | CSVEGDRGRAETQYF
TRBJ1-2 | NA | TRBV6-6 | TRBD1 | TGTGCCAGCAGTTTCGGACAGGGGGCGAATGGCTACACCTTC | CASSFGQGANGYTF
TRBJ1-5 | once | TRBV20-1 | NA | TGCAGTGCTAGAAGAGGTCAGCCCCAGCATTTT | CSARRGQPQHF
TRBJ1-1 | NA | TRBV27 | NA | TGTGCCAGCAGGTCCGGGACCCACACTGAAGCTTTCTTT | CASRSGTHTEAFF
TRBJ1-2 | NA | TRBV28 | TRBD1 | TGTGCCAGCAGTTTACGGCAGGGGGCGCATGGCTACACCTTC | CASSLRQGAHGYTF
TRBJ1-2 | NA | TRBV28 | NA | TGTGCCAGCAGTACCCCTTTCGGGTTAGACTATGGCTACACCTTC | CASSTPFGLDYGYTF
TRBJ2-1 | NA | TRBV29-1 | NA | TGCAGCGTTAGGGGGGACAATGAGCAGTTCTTC | CSVRGDNEQFF
TRBJ1-4 | NA | TRBV7-9 | TRBD1 | TGTGCCAGCAGTAACCGGGACAGGGTGGATGAAAAACTGTTTTTT | CASSNRDRVDEKLFF
TRBJ1-1 | NA | TRBV5-1 | NA | TGCGCCAGCAGCTTGGCCCGGGGGCAGGGCAGTGGTGTGAACACTGAAGCTTTCTTT | CASSLARGQGSGVNTEAFF
TRBJ2-2 | NA | TRBV5-4 | TRBD2 | TGTGCCAGCAGACAATCTCTAGCGGGCCCGAACACCGGGGAGCTGTTTTTT | CASRQSLAGPNTGELFF
TRBJ2-1 | NA | TRBV7-2 | NA | TGTGCCAGCAGCTCGTCGGGATGGGGCAATGAGCAGTTCTTC | CASSSSGWGNEQFF
TRBJ2-5 | NA | TRBV7-6 | TRBD1 | TGTGCCAGCAACACAGGGGTCGGCTTGGGAGAGACCCAGTACTTC | CASNTGVGLGETQYF
TRBJ1-4 | few | TRBV4-1 | TRBD1 | TGCGCCAGCAGCCAAGGACAGGGTAGGGCTAATGAAAAACTGTTTTTT | CASSQGQGRANEKLFF
TRBJ1-5 | NA | TRBV28 | NA | TGTGCCAGCAGCGCGCATGGACAGAACAATCAGCCCCAGCATTTT | CASSAHGQNNQPQHF
TRBJ2-3 | NA | TRBV29-1 | NA | TGCAGCGTTGCTGGAACGGAACTCACAGATACGCAGTATTTT | CSVAGTELTDTQYF
TRBJ2-3 | NA | TRBV6-1 | NA | TGTGCCAGCAGTGATCAGGCAGGGGACACAGATACGCAGTATTTT | CASSDQAGDTDTQYF
TRBJ2-1 | NA | TRBV28 | TRBD2 | TGTGCCAGCAGTTCAGCGGGAGCCTCGGCGAATGAGCAGTTCTTC | CASSSAGASANEQFF
TRBJ2-2 | NA | TRBV5-1 | NA | TGCGCCAGCAGCTTGGAAGGGCTAGCCTCGACCGGGGAGCTGTTTTTT | CASSLEGLASTGELFF
TRBJ1-2 | NA | TRBV28 | TRBD1 | TGTGCCAGCAGTTCCCCGGGACAGGGGGCGGGTGGCTACACCTTC | CASSSPGQGAGGYTF
TRBJ2-7 | NA | TRBV5-6 | TRBD2 | TGTGCCAGCAGCTTGGCCGGGACTAGCGGTGCCTACGAGCAGTACTTC | CASSLAGTSGAYEQYF
TRBJ1-1 | NA | TRBV29-1 | NA | TGCAGCGTATCCGAGACAGGTAACACTGAAGCTTTCTTT | CSVSETGNTEAFF
TRBJ1-5 | NA | TRBV28 | NA | TGTGCCAGCAGTTTAGTCCCGCCCCAGCATTTT | CASSLVPPQHF
TRBJ2-3 | NA | TRBV19 | NA | TGTGCCAGTAGTATAGGGGGGACAGATACGCAGTATTTT | CASSIGGTDTQYF
TRBJ1-4 | NA | TRBV10-3 | NA | TGTGCCATCAAGGCAGCAACTAATGAAAAACTGTTTTTT | CAIKAATNEKLFF
TRBJ2-3 | NA | TRBV7-9 | NA | TGTGCCAGCAGCCACACAGATACGCAGTATTTT | CASSHTDTQYF
TRBJ1-5 | NA | TRBV5-6 | NA | TGTGCCAGCAGCTTCCCCGGGCCCAACAATCAGCCCCAGCATTTT | CASSFPGPNNQPQHF